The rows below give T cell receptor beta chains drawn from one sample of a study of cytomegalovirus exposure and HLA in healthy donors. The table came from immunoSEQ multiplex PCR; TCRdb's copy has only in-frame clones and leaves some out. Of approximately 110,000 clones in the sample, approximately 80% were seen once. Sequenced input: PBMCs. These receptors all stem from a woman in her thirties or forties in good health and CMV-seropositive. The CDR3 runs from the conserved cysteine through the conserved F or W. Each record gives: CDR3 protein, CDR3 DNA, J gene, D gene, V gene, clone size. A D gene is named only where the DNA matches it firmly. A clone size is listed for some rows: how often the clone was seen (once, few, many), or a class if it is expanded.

CDR3aa: CASSERTSTDTQYF
CDR3nt: TGTGCCAGCAGTGAGCGAACTAGCACAGATACGCAGTATTTT
j_gene: TRBJ2-3
d_gene: NA
v_gene: TRBV6-1
abundance: few

CDR3aa: CASSEMGAHTGELFF
CDR3nt: TGTGCCAGCAGTGAAATGGGAGCACACACCGGGGAGCTGTTTTTT
j_gene: TRBJ2-2
d_gene: NA
v_gene: TRBV6-1
abundance: NA

CDR3aa: CASRRQGASGEQYF
CDR3nt: TGTGCCAGCAGAAGACAGGGGGCCTCAGGGGAGCAGTACTTC
j_gene: TRBJ2-7
d_gene: TRBD1
v_gene: TRBV2
abundance: once

CDR3aa: CAILPETGLKGYTF
CDR3nt: TGTGCCATTCTACCTGAGACAGGGTTGAAAGGCTACACCTTC
j_gene: TRBJ1-2
d_gene: TRBD1
v_gene: TRBV10-3
abundance: NA

CDR3aa: CASSPKTGAGANVLTF
CDR3nt: TGCGCCAGCAGCCCCAAAACAGGAGCGGGGGCCAACGTCCTGACTTTC
j_gene: TRBJ2-6
d_gene: NA
v_gene: TRBV5-1
abundance: few

CDR3aa: CASRGGGSGRDYGTDTQYF
CDR3nt: TGCGCCAGCAGGGGGGGCGGTAGCGGGAGGGACTACGGCACAGATACGCAGTATTTT
j_gene: TRBJ2-3
d_gene: TRBD2
v_gene: TRBV10-1
abundance: NA

CDR3aa: CASSQEPTSGVNTGELFF
CDR3nt: TGTGCCAGCAGCCAAGAACCTACCAGCGGAGTGAACACCGGGGAGCTGTTTTTT
j_gene: TRBJ2-2
d_gene: NA
v_gene: TRBV4-2
abundance: NA

CDR3aa: CASSGLSGTVPIKKQYF
CDR3nt: TGCGCCAGCAGTGGATTATCTGGGACAGTTCCAATTAAGAAGCAGTACTTC
j_gene: TRBJ2-7
d_gene: TRBD1
v_gene: TRBV10-1
abundance: NA

CDR3aa: CASSVAGVYTGELFF
CDR3nt: TGTGCCAGCAGTGTAGCGGGAGTATACACCGGGGAGCTGTTTTTT
j_gene: TRBJ2-2
d_gene: TRBD2
v_gene: TRBV5-4
abundance: NA

CDR3aa: CASSLAGNGNEKLFF
CDR3nt: TGCGCCAGCAGCTTGGCAGGGAATGGTAATGAAAAACTGTTTTTT
j_gene: TRBJ1-4
d_gene: NA
v_gene: TRBV5-1
abundance: NA

CDR3aa: CASRTGLPRTSGNTQYF
CDR3nt: TGTGCCAGCAGGACGGGCCTCCCTAGGACTAGCGGGAATACGCAGTATTTT
j_gene: TRBJ2-3
d_gene: TRBD2
v_gene: TRBV2
abundance: NA

CDR3aa: CASSPPTSGILYEQFF
CDR3nt: TGTGCCAGCAGTCCCCCGACTAGCGGAATTTTGTATGAGCAGTTCTTC
j_gene: TRBJ2-1
d_gene: TRBD2
v_gene: TRBV27
abundance: NA

CDR3aa: CASTDGTGAYNEQFF
CDR3nt: TGTGCCAGCACCGACGGGACAGGGGCCTACAATGAGCAGTTCTTC
j_gene: TRBJ2-1
d_gene: TRBD1
v_gene: TRBV11-2
abundance: NA

CDR3aa: CASSQDPDRGGYTF
CDR3nt: TGTGCCAGCAGCCAAGATCCCGACAGAGGAGGCTACACCTTC
j_gene: TRBJ1-2
d_gene: NA
v_gene: TRBV4-2
abundance: NA

CDR3aa: CASSLVAQGLIGAF
CDR3nt: TGTGCCAGCAGCTTGGTCGCACAGGGGCTCATCGGAGCCTTC
j_gene: TRBJ1-2
d_gene: TRBD1
v_gene: TRBV5-5
abundance: NA

CDR3aa: CASSPRTSGPYEQYF
CDR3nt: TGTGCCAGCAGCCCCCGGACTAGCGGTCCCTACGAGCAGTACTTC
j_gene: TRBJ2-7
d_gene: TRBD2
v_gene: TRBV7-8
abundance: once

CDR3aa: CASSVEAQGYEQYF
CDR3nt: TGTGCCAGCAGCGTAGAGGCACAGGGCTACGAGCAGTACTTC
j_gene: TRBJ2-7
d_gene: NA
v_gene: TRBV9
abundance: few

CDR3aa: CASSELGVADHLGEQYF
CDR3nt: TGTGCCAGCAGCGAGCTGGGGGTAGCGGATCATCTAGGGGAGCAGTACTTC
j_gene: TRBJ2-7
d_gene: NA
v_gene: TRBV25-1
abundance: NA

CDR3aa: CAAPPTAYYGYTF
CDR3nt: TGTGCCGCCCCCCCGACAGCTTACTATGGCTACACCTTC
j_gene: TRBJ1-2
d_gene: NA
v_gene: TRBV30
abundance: NA

CDR3aa: CASSEALDFYGYTF
CDR3nt: TGTGCCAGCAGTGAAGCGCTCGACTTCTATGGCTACACCTTC
j_gene: TRBJ1-2
d_gene: NA
v_gene: TRBV2
abundance: few

CDR3aa: CASSQAPPIEEQGPGGYTF
CDR3nt: TGTGCCAGCAGCCAAGCCCCCCCAATAGAGGAACAGGGCCCTGGTGGCTACACCTTC
j_gene: TRBJ1-2
d_gene: NA
v_gene: TRBV4-2
abundance: NA

CDR3aa: CASGQGGAKNIQYF
CDR3nt: TGTGCCAGCGGCCAGGGGGGAGCCAAAAACATTCAGTACTTC
j_gene: TRBJ2-4
d_gene: NA
v_gene: TRBV28
abundance: NA

CDR3aa: CASSEALRGVYEQYF
CDR3nt: TGTGCCAGCAGTGAAGCGCTTCGGGGGGTCTACGAGCAGTACTTC
j_gene: TRBJ2-7
d_gene: TRBD2
v_gene: TRBV2
abundance: NA

CDR3aa: CASSPLPEPSSYEQYF
CDR3nt: TGTGCCAGCTCACCTTTGCCGGAGCCCAGCTCCTACGAGCAGTACTTC
j_gene: TRBJ2-7
d_gene: NA
v_gene: TRBV18
abundance: once

CDR3aa: CASSTISGAGETQYF
CDR3nt: TGTGCCAGCAGCACGATATCAGGGGCAGGAGAGACCCAGTACTTC
j_gene: TRBJ2-5
d_gene: NA
v_gene: TRBV21-1
abundance: NA

CDR3aa: CASSGPPWGVHEQFF
CDR3nt: TGTGCCAGCAGCGGCCCCCCCTGGGGGGTGCATGAGCAGTTCTTC
j_gene: TRBJ2-1
d_gene: NA
v_gene: TRBV9
abundance: NA

CDR3aa: CASSLAPDRGENTEAFF
CDR3nt: TGTGCCAGCAGCTTGGCCCCGGACAGGGGGGAAAACACTGAAGCTTTCTTT
j_gene: TRBJ1-1
d_gene: TRBD1
v_gene: TRBV5-6
abundance: NA

CDR3aa: CASSLEDRRGILYGYTF
CDR3nt: TGTGCCAGCAGCTTGGAGGATCGCCGAGGGATACTCTATGGCTACACCTTC
j_gene: TRBJ1-2
d_gene: NA
v_gene: TRBV5-4
abundance: NA

CDR3aa: CASSRRGGDSTEAFF
CDR3nt: TGTGCCAGCAGCAGACGTGGGGGGGACTCCACTGAAGCTTTCTTT
j_gene: TRBJ1-1
d_gene: NA
v_gene: TRBV5-5
abundance: NA

CDR3aa: CASSDTASYGYTF
CDR3nt: TGTGCCAGCAGCGACACAGCAAGCTATGGCTACACCTTC
j_gene: TRBJ1-2
d_gene: NA
v_gene: TRBV2
abundance: NA

CDR3aa: CASSLSGRAILGGELFF
CDR3nt: TGTGCCAGCAGCTTGAGCGGGAGGGCCATCCTTGGCGGGGAGCTGTTTTTT
j_gene: TRBJ2-2
d_gene: TRBD2
v_gene: TRBV5-4
abundance: NA

CDR3aa: CAWSGGRVSSYEQYF
CDR3nt: TGTGCCTGGAGTGGAGGCAGGGTCAGCTCCTACGAGCAGTACTTC
j_gene: TRBJ2-7
d_gene: NA
v_gene: TRBV30
abundance: NA

CDR3aa: CASSPGQGQRARFYEQYF
CDR3nt: TGTGCCAGCAGTCCGGGACAGGGACAACGGGCTCGCTTCTACGAGCAGTACTTC
j_gene: TRBJ2-7
d_gene: TRBD1
v_gene: TRBV7-9
abundance: once

CDR3aa: CASSEPDIQYF
CDR3nt: TGTGCCAGCAGTGAACCGGACATTCAGTACTTC
j_gene: TRBJ2-4
d_gene: NA
v_gene: TRBV6-1
abundance: NA

CDR3aa: CASSLLAGGPNEQFF
CDR3nt: TGTGCCAGCAGCTTACTAGCGGGAGGGCCCAATGAGCAGTTCTTC
j_gene: TRBJ2-1
d_gene: TRBD2
v_gene: TRBV5-6
abundance: NA

CDR3aa: CASKEVGASPYGYTF
CDR3nt: TGTGCCAGTAAAGAAGTAGGGGCGTCCCCCTATGGCTACACCTTC
j_gene: TRBJ1-2
d_gene: NA
v_gene: TRBV5-5
abundance: few

CDR3aa: CASGTGTGIYGYTF
CDR3nt: TGTGCCAGCGGTACCGGGACAGGGATCTATGGCTACACCTTC
j_gene: TRBJ1-2
d_gene: TRBD1
v_gene: TRBV2
abundance: once

CDR3aa: CASSPERSYGYTF
CDR3nt: TGTGCCAGCAGCCCTGAGAGGAGTTATGGCTACACCTTC
j_gene: TRBJ1-2
d_gene: NA
v_gene: TRBV7-6
abundance: once

CDR3aa: CASKRDLPTDGYTF
CDR3nt: TGTGCCAGCAAGCGGGACTTACCCACAGATGGCTACACCTTC
j_gene: TRBJ1-2
d_gene: NA
v_gene: TRBV6-1
abundance: NA

CDR3aa: CASSVTGGTGGEQYF
CDR3nt: TGCGCCAGCAGCGTAACTGGTGGGACAGGGGGGGAGCAGTACTTC
j_gene: TRBJ2-7
d_gene: TRBD1
v_gene: TRBV5-1
abundance: NA

CDR3aa: CASSPLNQPQHF
CDR3nt: TGTGCCAGCAGTCCCTTGAATCAGCCCCAGCATTTT
j_gene: TRBJ1-5
d_gene: NA
v_gene: TRBV28
abundance: NA

CDR3aa: CASSLLAGGTGELFF
CDR3nt: TGTGCCAGCAGCTTACTCGCGGGGGGAACCGGGGAGCTGTTTTTT
j_gene: TRBJ2-2
d_gene: TRBD2
v_gene: TRBV7-3
abundance: once

CDR3aa: CASRDQGGHNQPQHF
CDR3nt: TGTGCCAGCAGAGATCAGGGTGGACACAATCAGCCCCAGCATTTT
j_gene: TRBJ1-5
d_gene: NA
v_gene: TRBV2
abundance: few

CDR3aa: CASSPRTSGRETQYF
CDR3nt: TGCGCCAGCAGTCCTAGGACTAGCGGGAGAGAGACCCAGTACTTC
j_gene: TRBJ2-5
d_gene: TRBD2
v_gene: TRBV10-1
abundance: NA

CDR3aa: CARSLATSGRTDTQYF
CDR3nt: TGTGCCAGAAGCTTAGCTACTAGCGGGAGAACAGATACGCAGTATTTT
j_gene: TRBJ2-3
d_gene: NA
v_gene: TRBV7-5
abundance: NA

CDR3aa: CASSQDPSGSSDEQFF
CDR3nt: TGTGCCAGCAGCCAAGATCCTAGCGGGAGTAGCGATGAGCAGTTCTTC
j_gene: TRBJ2-1
d_gene: TRBD2
v_gene: TRBV4-2
abundance: NA

CDR3aa: CASSGGQLGTEAFF
CDR3nt: TGCGCCAGCAGCGGGGGACAGCTGGGAACTGAAGCTTTCTTT
j_gene: TRBJ1-1
d_gene: TRBD1
v_gene: TRBV5-1
abundance: NA

CDR3aa: CASSLDGNNQPQHF
CDR3nt: TGTGCCAGCAGCCTCGACGGGAACAATCAGCCCCAGCATTTT
j_gene: TRBJ1-5
d_gene: NA
v_gene: TRBV7-2
abundance: NA

CDR3aa: CASSPSTSSLEQYF
CDR3nt: TGTGCCAGCTCACCTTCTACTAGTTCTCTCGAGCAGTACTTC
j_gene: TRBJ2-7
d_gene: NA
v_gene: TRBV18
abundance: NA

CDR3aa: CASSVVNRGEQFF
CDR3nt: TGTGCCAGCAGCGTAGTTAATAGAGGGGAGCAGTTCTTC
j_gene: TRBJ2-1
d_gene: NA
v_gene: TRBV9
abundance: few

CDR3aa: CASSIWTGGANTGELFF
CDR3nt: TGTGCCAGCAGTATCTGGACAGGGGGCGCGAACACCGGGGAGCTGTTTTTT
j_gene: TRBJ2-2
d_gene: TRBD1
v_gene: TRBV28
abundance: few

CDR3aa: CASSIGQVNYGYTF
CDR3nt: TGTGCCAGCAGTATCGGACAGGTCAACTATGGCTACACCTTC
j_gene: TRBJ1-2
d_gene: TRBD1
v_gene: TRBV2
abundance: NA

CDR3aa: CASSSTPPHTEAFF
CDR3nt: TGTGCCAGCAGTTCGACACCTCCTCACACTGAAGCTTTCTTT
j_gene: TRBJ1-1
d_gene: NA
v_gene: TRBV27
abundance: NA

CDR3aa: CASSFTNEAADTQYF
CDR3nt: TGTGCCAGCAGCTTCACGAACGAGGCCGCAGATACGCAGTATTTT
j_gene: TRBJ2-3
d_gene: NA
v_gene: TRBV7-3
abundance: NA

CDR3aa: CASSLEGAVYEQYF
CDR3nt: TGCGCCAGCAGCTTGGAGGGGGCAGTCTACGAGCAGTACTTC
j_gene: TRBJ2-7
d_gene: TRBD1
v_gene: TRBV5-1
abundance: NA